The following is a TCR beta chain sequence with its context. Sequencing used immunoSEQ multiplex PCR; TCRdb keeps in-frame clones, though not all of them. The sample shows 150,000 or so clones, 85% to 95% of them seen only once. This entry is derived from a study of control samples from healthy donors and cancer patients. Germline CDR1 MDHEN, CDR2 SYDVKM. Trimming removed 10 bases at V and 8 bases at J, with 12 bases between. The CDR3 covers 12 residues. The receptor's source is a man between 35 and 55 years old in good health. J is TRBJ1-6 and V is TRBV28; D is perhaps TRBD1 (5 bases). The sample taken for sequencing was blood. The DNA for the CDR3 is TGTGCCACCGTACAGGCCGATTCACCCCTCCACTTT. Protein: CATVQADSPLHF. The full variable domain, its missing parts supplied by reference TRBV28 and TRBJ1-6, is DVKVTQSSRYLVKRTGEKVFLECVQDMDHENMFWYRQDPGLGLRLIYFSYDVKMKEKGDIPEGYSVSREKKERFSLILESASTNQTSMYLCATVQADSPLHFGNGTRLTVT.